This T cell receptor (beta chain) was documented in a study of T cells expressing NK-cell markers. TCRdb reanalyzed the 5' RACE reads and collapses them to one entry per CDR3 protein, without DNA. The table lists 250,000 or so distinct CDR3 sequences. CDR1 is MNHEY and CDR2 is SVGEGT in the germline V gene. The CDR3 sequence is 14 residues long. Concerning this clonotype: Its antigen is currently unknown.

Notes on the study in general: Where a few donors were concerned, these clonotypes also led the CD3+CD56-NKG2C+ fraction.

This TCR was sampled from a woman aged 18 to 75 in good health. Specimen: blood T cells: a sorted CD56 or NKG2C T cell subset, CD4+ or CD8+ T cells, or bulk PBMC T cells (not recorded which). The rearrangement links TRBV6-2 or TRBV6-3 to TRBJ1-5. CDR3 loop: CASTADGSNQPQHF.